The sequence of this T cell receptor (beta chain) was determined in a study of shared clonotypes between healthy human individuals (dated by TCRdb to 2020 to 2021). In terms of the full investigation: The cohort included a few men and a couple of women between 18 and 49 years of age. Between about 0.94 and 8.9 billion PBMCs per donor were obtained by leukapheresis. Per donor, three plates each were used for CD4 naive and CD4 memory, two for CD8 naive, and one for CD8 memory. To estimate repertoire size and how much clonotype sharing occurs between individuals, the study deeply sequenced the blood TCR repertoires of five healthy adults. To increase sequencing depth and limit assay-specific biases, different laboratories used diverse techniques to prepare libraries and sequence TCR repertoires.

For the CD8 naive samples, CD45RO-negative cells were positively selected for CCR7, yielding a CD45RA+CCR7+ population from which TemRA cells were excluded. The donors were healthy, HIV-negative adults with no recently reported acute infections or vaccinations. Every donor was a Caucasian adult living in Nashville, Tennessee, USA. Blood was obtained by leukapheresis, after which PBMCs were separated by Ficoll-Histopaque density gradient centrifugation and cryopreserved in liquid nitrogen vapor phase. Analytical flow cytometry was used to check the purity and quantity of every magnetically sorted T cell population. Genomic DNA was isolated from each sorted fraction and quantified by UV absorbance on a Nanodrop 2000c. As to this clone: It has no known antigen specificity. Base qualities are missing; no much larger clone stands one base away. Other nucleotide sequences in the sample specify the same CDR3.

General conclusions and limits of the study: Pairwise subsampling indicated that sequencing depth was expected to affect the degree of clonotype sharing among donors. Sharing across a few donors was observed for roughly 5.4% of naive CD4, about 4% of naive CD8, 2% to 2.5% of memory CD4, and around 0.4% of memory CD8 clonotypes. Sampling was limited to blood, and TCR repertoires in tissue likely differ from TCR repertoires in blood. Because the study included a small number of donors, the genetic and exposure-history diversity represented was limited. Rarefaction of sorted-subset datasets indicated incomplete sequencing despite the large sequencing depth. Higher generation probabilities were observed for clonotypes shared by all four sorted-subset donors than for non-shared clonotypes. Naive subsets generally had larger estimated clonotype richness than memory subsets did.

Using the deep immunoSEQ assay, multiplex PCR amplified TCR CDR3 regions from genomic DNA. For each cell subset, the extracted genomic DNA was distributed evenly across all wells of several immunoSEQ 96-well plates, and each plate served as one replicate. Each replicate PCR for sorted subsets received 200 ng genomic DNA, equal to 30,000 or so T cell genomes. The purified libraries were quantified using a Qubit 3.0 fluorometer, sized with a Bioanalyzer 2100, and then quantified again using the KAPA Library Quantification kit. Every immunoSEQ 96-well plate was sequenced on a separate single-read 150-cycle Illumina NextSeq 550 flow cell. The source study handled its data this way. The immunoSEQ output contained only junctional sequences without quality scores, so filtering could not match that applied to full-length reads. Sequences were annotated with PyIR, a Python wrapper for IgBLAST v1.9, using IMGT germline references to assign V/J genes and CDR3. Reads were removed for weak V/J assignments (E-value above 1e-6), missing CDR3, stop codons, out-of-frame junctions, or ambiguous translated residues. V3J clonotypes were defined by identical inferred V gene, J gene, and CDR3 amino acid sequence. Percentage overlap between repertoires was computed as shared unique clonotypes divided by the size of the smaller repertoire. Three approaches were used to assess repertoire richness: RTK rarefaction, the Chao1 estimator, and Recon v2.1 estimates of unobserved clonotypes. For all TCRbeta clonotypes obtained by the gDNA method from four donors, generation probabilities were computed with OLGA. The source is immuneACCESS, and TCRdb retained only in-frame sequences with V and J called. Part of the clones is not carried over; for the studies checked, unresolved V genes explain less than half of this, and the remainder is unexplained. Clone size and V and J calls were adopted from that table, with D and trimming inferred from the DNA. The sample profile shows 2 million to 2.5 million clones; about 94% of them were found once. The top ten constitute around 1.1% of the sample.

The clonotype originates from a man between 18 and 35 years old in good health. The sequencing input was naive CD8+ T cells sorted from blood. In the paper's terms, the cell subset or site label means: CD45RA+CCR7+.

The DNA sequence is as follows: TGTGCCAGCAGCCCACCGGGACAGGGCAATCAGCCCCAGCATTTT. It codes for CASSPPGQGNQPQHF. In this chain, TRBV7-9 is recombined with TRBJ1-5; TRBD1 agrees with 8 junctional bases. Reading from cysteine to phenylalanine, the CDR3 counts 15 amino acids. The only DNA kept is the CDR3, 45 bases in frame from the first base. The germline V gene (reference sequence) provides CDR1 SEHNR and CDR2 FQNEAQ. The germline V end is reduced by 5 bases and the J end by 2 bases; junction bases left unmatched: 5.